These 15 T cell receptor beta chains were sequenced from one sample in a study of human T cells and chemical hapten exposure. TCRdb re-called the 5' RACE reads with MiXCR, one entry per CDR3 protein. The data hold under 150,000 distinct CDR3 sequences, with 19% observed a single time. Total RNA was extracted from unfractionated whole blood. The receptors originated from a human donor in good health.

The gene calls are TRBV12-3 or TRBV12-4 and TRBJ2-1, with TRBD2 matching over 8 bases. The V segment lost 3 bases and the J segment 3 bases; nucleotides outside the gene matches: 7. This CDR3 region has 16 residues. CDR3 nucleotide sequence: TGTGCCAGCAGTTTCCGGGTCAGCGGGAGCTACAATGAGCAGTTCTTC. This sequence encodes CASSFRVSGSYNEQFF.

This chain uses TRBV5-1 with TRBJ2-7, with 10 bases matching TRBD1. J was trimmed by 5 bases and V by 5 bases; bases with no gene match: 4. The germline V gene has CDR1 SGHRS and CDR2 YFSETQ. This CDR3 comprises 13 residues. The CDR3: CASSWDRGNEQYF. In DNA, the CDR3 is TGCGCCAGCAGTTGGGACAGGGGAAACGAGCAGTACTTC.

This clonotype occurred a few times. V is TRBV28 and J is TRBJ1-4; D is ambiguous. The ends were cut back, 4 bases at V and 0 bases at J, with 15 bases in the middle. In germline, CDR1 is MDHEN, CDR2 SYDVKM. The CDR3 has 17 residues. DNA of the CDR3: TGTGCCAGCAGTTGGCCCAGGTTCGGGACAACTAATGAAAAACTGTTTTTT. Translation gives CASSWPRFGTTNEKLFF.

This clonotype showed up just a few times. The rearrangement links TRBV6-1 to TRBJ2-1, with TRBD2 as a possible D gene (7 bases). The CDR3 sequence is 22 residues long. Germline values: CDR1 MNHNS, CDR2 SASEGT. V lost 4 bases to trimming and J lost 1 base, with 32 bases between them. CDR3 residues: CASSAYPPSGRGGPTSYNEQFF. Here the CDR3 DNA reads TGTGCCAGCAGTGCGTACCCCCCCTCAGGGAGGGGGGGTCCTACATCCTACAATGAGCAGTTCTTC.

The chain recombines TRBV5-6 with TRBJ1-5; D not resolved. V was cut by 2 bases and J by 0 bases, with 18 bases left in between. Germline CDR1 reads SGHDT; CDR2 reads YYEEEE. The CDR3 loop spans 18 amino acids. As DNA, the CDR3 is TGTGCCAGCAGCTTAATGATACCCCTAAATTATAGCAATCAGCCCCAGCATTTT. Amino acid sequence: CASSLMIPLNYSNQPQHF.

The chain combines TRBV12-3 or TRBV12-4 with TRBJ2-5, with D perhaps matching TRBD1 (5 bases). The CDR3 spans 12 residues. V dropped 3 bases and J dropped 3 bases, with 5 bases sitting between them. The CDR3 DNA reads TGTGCCAGCAGTTTCAGGGAAGAGACCCAGTACTTC. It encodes CASSFREETQYF.

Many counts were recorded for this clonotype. This CDR3 is CASSLSGVETQYF. CDR3 DNA: TGCGCCAGCAGCTTGTCGGGTGTAGAGACCCAGTACTTC. This chain joins TRBV5-1 and TRBJ2-5; D uncertain. The CDR3 extends over 13 amino acids. Trimming shortened V by 1 base and J by 4 bases, and 8 bases separated the two germline ends. CDR1 is SGHRS, CDR2 YFSETQ, per germline.

The CDR3 protein is CASSLGGLGAYEQYF. The CDR3 coding sequence is TGCGCCAGCAGCTTGGGGGGACTAGGAGCCTACGAGCAGTACTTC. The chain uses TRBV5-1 and TRBJ2-7, with TRBD2 matching over 8 bases. The CDR3 consists of 15 residues. The V and J ends lost 0 bases and 2 bases, in that order; junction bases with no gene match: 4. Germline CDR1 SGHRS, CDR2 YFSETQ.

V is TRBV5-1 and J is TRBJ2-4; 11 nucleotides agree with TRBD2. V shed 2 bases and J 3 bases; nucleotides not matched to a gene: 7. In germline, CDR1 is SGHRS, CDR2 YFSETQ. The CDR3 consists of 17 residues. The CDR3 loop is CASSFASGGLDKNIQYF. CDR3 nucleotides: TGCGCCAGCAGCTTCGCTAGCGGGGGGTTAGACAAAAACATTCAGTACTTC.

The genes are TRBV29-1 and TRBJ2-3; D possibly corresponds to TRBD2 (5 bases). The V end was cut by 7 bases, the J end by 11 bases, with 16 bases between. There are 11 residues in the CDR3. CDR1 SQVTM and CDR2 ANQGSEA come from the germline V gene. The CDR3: CSAAIGSWQYF. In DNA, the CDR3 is TGCAGCGCCGCTATTGGGAGTTGGCAGTATTTT.

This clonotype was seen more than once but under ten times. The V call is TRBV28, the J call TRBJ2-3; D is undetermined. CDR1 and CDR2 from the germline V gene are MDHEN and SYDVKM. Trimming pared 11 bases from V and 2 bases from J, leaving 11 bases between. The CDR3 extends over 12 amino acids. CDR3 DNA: TGTGCCTCCCGGGCCCTCACAGATACGCAGTATTTT. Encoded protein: CASRALTDTQYF.

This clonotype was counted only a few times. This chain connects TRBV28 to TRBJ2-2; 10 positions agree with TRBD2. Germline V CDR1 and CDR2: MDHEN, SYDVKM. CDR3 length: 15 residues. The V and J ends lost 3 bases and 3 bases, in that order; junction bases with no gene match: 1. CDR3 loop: CASSFLAGDTGELFF. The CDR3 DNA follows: TGTGCCAGCAGTTTCCTAGCGGGAGACACCGGGGAGCTGTTTTTT.

The CDR3 bases are TGCGCCAGCAGCACGGGACTAGCGGCCTCCTCTGGGGCCAACGTCCTGACTTTC. Encoded protein: CASSTGLAASSGANVLTF. The chain links TRBV5-1 to TRBJ2-6, with 11 nucleotides matching TRBD2. The J segment lost 0 bases and the V segment lost 4 bases, leaving 6 bases of the junction unmatched. The germline V gene encodes CDR1 SGHRS and CDR2 YFSETQ. The length of the CDR3 is 18 residues.

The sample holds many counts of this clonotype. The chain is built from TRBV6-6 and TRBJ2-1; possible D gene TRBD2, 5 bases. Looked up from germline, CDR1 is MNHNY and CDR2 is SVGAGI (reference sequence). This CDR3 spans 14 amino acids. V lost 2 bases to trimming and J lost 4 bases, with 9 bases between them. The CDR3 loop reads CASSYVGAYNEQFF. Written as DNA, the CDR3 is TGTGCCAGCAGTTACGTGGGAGCTTACAATGAGCAGTTCTTC.

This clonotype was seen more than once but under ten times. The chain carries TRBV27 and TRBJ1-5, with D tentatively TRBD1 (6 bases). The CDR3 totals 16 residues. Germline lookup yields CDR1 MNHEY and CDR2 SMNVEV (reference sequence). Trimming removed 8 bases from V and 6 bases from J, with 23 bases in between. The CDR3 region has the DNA TGTGCCAGCTCAAAGGGGGGTCCACAACTGGGTCAGCCCCAGCATTTT. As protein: CASSKGGPQLGQPQHF.